This TCR beta chain came from a study of blood T cell repertoires in COVID-19. Study as a whole: The analysed material was cDNA or gDNA that came from T cells, B-cell-depleted T cells, or PBMCs.

This CDR3 contains 16 residues. V shed 2 bases and J 2 bases; nucleotides not matched to a gene: 8. The germline V gene has CDR1 LGHDT and CDR2 YNNKEL (reference sequence). The method was immunoSEQ multiplex PCR; TCRdb's version includes in-frame clones alone and lacks a portion of them. The data show approximately 200,000 clones, around 90% seen once. The chain is built from TRBV3-1 (or the pseudogene TRBV3-2) and TRBJ2-7; 8 nucleotides align to TRBD1. This clonotype originated in a man aged 25-40 years in a cohort exposed to, infected with or recovered from COVID-19 (not recorded which). Material for sequencing was PBMCs or T cells enriched from blood (not recorded which). For the CDR3, the DNA is TGTGCCAGCAGCCAACTGACAGGGGAGATACCCTACGAGCAGTACTTC. The encoded protein is CASSQLTGEIPYEQYF.